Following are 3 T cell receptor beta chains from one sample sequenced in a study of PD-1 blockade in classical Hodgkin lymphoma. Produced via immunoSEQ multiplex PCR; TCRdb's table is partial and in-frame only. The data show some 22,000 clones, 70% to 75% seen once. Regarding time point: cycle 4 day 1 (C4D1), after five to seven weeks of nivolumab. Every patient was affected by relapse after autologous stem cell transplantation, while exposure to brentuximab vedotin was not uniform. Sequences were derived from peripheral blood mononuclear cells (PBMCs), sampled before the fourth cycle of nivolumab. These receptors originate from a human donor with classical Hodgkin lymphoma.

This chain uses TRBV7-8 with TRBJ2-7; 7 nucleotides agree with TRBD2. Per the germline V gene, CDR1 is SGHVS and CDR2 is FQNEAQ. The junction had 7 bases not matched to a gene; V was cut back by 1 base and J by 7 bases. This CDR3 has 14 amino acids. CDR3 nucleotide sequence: TGTGCCAGCAGCTTAGACGGACTAGTATGGGAGCAGTACTTC. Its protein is CASSLDGLVWEQYF.

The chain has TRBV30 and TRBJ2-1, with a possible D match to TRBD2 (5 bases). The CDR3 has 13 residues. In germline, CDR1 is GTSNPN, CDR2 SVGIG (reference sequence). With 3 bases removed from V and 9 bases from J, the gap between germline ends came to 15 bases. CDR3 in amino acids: CAWRGSSSGEQFF. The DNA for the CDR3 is TGTGCCTGGAGGGGGTCTAGCTCGGGTGAGCAGTTCTTC.

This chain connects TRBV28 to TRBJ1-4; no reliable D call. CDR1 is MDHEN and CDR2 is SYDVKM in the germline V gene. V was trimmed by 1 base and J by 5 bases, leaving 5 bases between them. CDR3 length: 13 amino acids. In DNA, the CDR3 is TGTGCCAGCAGTTTATCTCTGAATGAAAAACTGTTTTTT. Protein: CASSLSLNEKLFF.